This T cell receptor beta chain was retrieved from a study of tumor and adjacent non-tumor tissue in lung cancer. In the study overall: Histology: 12 adenocarcinoma, a couple of squamous cell carcinoma, 1 small cell lung cancer.

Details on this clonotype: Its matching antigen is unknown. Germline is not matched at one junction end, which may reflect a read error.

General observations from the study: Tumor repertoires had a smaller top 100 clone share than normal lung.

TCRbeta libraries were built with three rounds of nested PCR, modified from ARM-PCR. TCRdb re-called the multiplex PCR reads through MiXCR, storing one row per CDR3 protein. The repertoire includes about 81,000 distinct CDR3 sequences, approximately 77% of them detected once, and 8% to 10% sits in the top ten. Germline lookup yields CDR1 LGHNA and CDR2 YNFKEQ. The length of the CDR3 is 16 residues. The template was RNA from unsorted bulk tissue. Newly diagnosed lung cancer patients had thoracic surgery in China, August–late 2014, without prior chemotherapy. The sample was lung tumor tissue. The chain is built from TRBV4-2 and TRBJ1-5, with D maybe TRBD1 (5 bases). The TCR originated in a woman in her thirties or forties with non-small cell lung cancer. CDR3 DNA sequence: TGTGCCAGCAGCCAAATTCAGGGCCTTAGCAATCAGCCTCAGCATTTT. Protein: CASSQIQGLSNQPQHF.